The T cell receptor (beta chain) under discussion was sequenced for a study of OX40 agonist ivuxolimab in advanced cancers. Context from the whole study: The costimulatory receptor OX40 (CD134) was targeted by ivuxolimab, a fully human IgG2 agonistic monoclonal antibody. Intravenous ivuxolimab was administered to patients every 2 weeks at six dose levels: 0.01, 0.1, 0.3, 1.5, 3 and 10 mg/kg. Of the approximately 54 dose-escalation patients, hepatocellular carcinoma was present in about 20, melanoma in around 15, renal cell carcinoma in 9 and head and neck cancer in 9. In the dose-escalation cohort, roughly 82% of patients were male, and the mean age was 60 years with a range of about 20 to 80. Patients were allowed to have had prior anti-PD-1, anti-PD-L1 or anti-CTLA-4 therapy, and more than 30% of the dose-escalation patients had previously received checkpoint inhibitors. Partial responses occurred in three dose-escalation patients: two with cutaneous melanoma and one with hepatocellular carcinoma. The point of sequencing TCRbeta in the periphery was to test whether ivuxolimab changed TCR sequence diversity and drove clonal T-cell expansion. The paper reports the monotherapy dose-escalation portion (N ≈ 50 patients) of the phase I ivuxolimab trial. The study at large found these results: After ivuxolimab, expanded clones were on average more numerous among CD8+ T cells than among CD4+ T cells. At doses from 0.1 to 3.0 mg/kg, clonal expansion was seen in both CD4+ and CD8+ blood T cells between baseline and week 6. In the 0.1-3.0 mg/kg groups, partial responders were among the patients with the lowest normalized peripheral clonal expansion, particularly in CD8+ T cells. The antigen specificity of the peripheral T cells that underwent clonal expansion was not determined. Low levels of normalized T-cell clonal expansion were also seen in some nonresponding patients.

CDR1 and CDR2 are read off the germline V gene as LGHNA and YSLEER. Here V drops 6 bases and J drops 5 bases, and the junction holds 6 bases not matched to any gene. Its CDR3 holds 15 amino acids, cysteine through phenylalanine. This entry keeps only the CDR3 DNA: 45 bases, framed from base 1. The trial excluded patients who had a history of autoimmune disease or were on systemic immunosuppression. In every dose cohort, peripheral blood was drawn for TCR sequencing at baseline, cycle 4 day 1, and cycle 7 day 1. Samples came from an open-label, multicenter, first-in-human phase I dose-escalation trial of ivuxolimab. Adults with locally advanced or metastatic head and neck squamous cell, hepatocellular, melanoma or renal cell carcinoma were enrolled in the trial. CD4+ and CD8+ T cells were sorted separately from peripheral blood before TCR sequencing. With regard to this clone: Its antigen is currently not known. Per-nucleotide qualities are absent, and no much larger clonotype sits a single base away.

Genomic DNA was extracted from sorted cells for sequencing of the TCRbeta CDR3 region. The immunoSEQ Assay was used for sequencing of TCRbeta CDR3 regions. TCRdb's version of the immuneACCESS table is confined to in-frame rearrangements and falls short of the full clone set. An unresolved V gene accounts for under half of the shortfall where checked; the remainder is of unknown origin. Within this sample are about 64,000 clones, with over 70% of them counted one time only. Roughly 1.2% of the sample is taken by the ten largest. The sequence links TRBV4-3 to TRBJ2-5; TRBD2 agrees with 13 junctional bases. The receptor was isolated from an adult with an advanced solid tumor such as melanoma, head and neck, liver or kidney cancer. The sequences come from CD4+ or CD8+ T cells sorted from blood, collected in a trial of the OX40 agonist ivuxolimab. The base sequence is TGCGCCAGCAGTAGGACTAGCGGGGGCCGGGAGACCCAGTACTTC. This yields the protein CASSRTSGGRETQYF.